A single sample is the source of the 5 T cell receptor beta chains below, sequenced in a study of shared clonotypes between healthy human individuals. Measured with immunoSEQ multiplex PCR; TCRdb has only the in-frame clones, and not every one. Counted here are around 690,000 clones, 80% to 95% occurring once; the ten biggest clones make up approximately 35%. Sequenced: memory CD8+ T cells from PBMCs. Subset denoted: CD45RO+ cells pooled with CCR7-negative TemRA cells. The source is a man aged 18 to 30 in good health. Some clones in this sample may be carry-over from other donors' samples.

The V gene is TRBV4-3, the J gene TRBJ1-5; D unresolved. Germline V lookup: CDR1 LGHNA, CDR2 YSLEER. CDR3 length: 14 residues. Trimming cost V 0 bases and J 6 bases, with 9 bases left between them. CDR3 protein: CASSQDYETQPQHF. CDR3 nucleotides: TGCGCCAGCAGCCAAGATTATGAAACTCAGCCCCAGCATTTT.

This chain links TRBV5-4 with TRBJ2-1; 10 positions match TRBD1. V was pared by 0 bases and J by 8 bases, with 5 bases of the junction left unmatched. In germline, CDR1 is SGHNT, CDR2 YYREEE (reference sequence). This CDR3 is 15 amino acids long. The CDR3 DNA sequence: TGTGCCAGCAGCTTGGCCGACAGGGGGCTCGATGAGCAGTTCTTC. Translated: CASSLADRGLDEQFF.

This clone showed up just once. The V and J genes are TRBV7-3 and TRBJ2-5; D perhaps matches TRBD1 (8 bases). The CDR3 contains 16 residues. Trimming stripped 5 bases from V and 5 bases from J, with 21 bases between. Germline CDR1 and CDR2: SGHTA and FQGTGA. Written as DNA, the CDR3 is TGTGCCAGCAGCCCAGGGGGCGGGGGTGTCTGGGAGACCCAGTACTTC. It codes for CASSPGGGGVWETQYF. The full variable domain, its missing parts supplied by reference TRBV7-3 and TRBJ2-5, is GAGVSQTPSNKVTEKGKYVELRCDPISGHTALYWYRQSLGQGPEFLIYFQGTGAADDSGLPNDRFFAVRPEGSVSTLKIQRTERGDSAVYLCASSPGGGGVWETQYFGPGTRLLVL.

This chain's CDR3 is CASSPSQYYEQYF. The DNA for the CDR3 is TGCGCCAGCAGCCCGAGTCAGTACTACGAGCAGTACTTC. The chain joins TRBV5-1 to TRBJ2-7; D remains ambiguous. Germline V gives CDR1 SGHRS, CDR2 YFSETQ. The ends were cut back, 4 bases at V and 3 bases at J, with 11 bases in the middle. The CDR3 runs 13 residues.

This sequence joins TRBV27 and TRBJ2-7; the D gene is possibly TRBD1 (6 bases). Germline assignment: CDR1 MNHEY and CDR2 SMNVEV (reference sequence). The CDR3 covers 13 residues. The germline V and J ends were trimmed by 5 bases and 2 bases, with 10 bases remaining between them. The CDR3 protein is CASSQDSAYEQYF. Here the CDR3 DNA reads TGTGCCAGCAGTCAGGACAGTGCCTACGAGCAGTACTTC.